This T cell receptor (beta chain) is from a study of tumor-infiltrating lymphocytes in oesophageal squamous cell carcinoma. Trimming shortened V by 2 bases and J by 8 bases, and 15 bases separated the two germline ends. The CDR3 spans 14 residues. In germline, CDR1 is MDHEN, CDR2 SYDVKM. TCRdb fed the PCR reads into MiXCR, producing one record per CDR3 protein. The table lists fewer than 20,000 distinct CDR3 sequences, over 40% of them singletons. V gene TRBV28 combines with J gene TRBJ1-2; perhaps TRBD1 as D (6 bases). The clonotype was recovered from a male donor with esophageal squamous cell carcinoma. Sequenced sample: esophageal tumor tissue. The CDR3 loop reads CASSLLRDMNGYTF. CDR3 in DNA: TGTGCCAGCAGTTTACTTCGGGACATGAACGGCTACACCTTC.